This T cell receptor (beta chain) was sequenced in a study of blood T cell repertoires in COVID-19. Across 24 US areas, participants ranged in age from about 18 to 90 years. Participants had their cohort set by participant-reported clinical history. TCRdb keeps only in-frame clones here, not all; method: immunoSEQ multiplex PCR. There are around 250,000 clones in the sample; 91% occur only once, and 1.2% lies in the top ten. Trimming cost V 5 bases and J 10 bases, with 18 bases left between them. This CDR3 contains 15 residues. Germline CDR1 LNHDA, CDR2 SQIVND (reference sequence). The origin of this receptor is a human donor in a cohort exposed to, infected with or recovered from COVID-19 (not recorded which). The donor label of this sample is uncertain. The sequencing sample was made of PBMCs or T cells enriched from blood (not recorded which). The chain employs TRBV19 and TRBJ1-6; a weak D match, TRBD1 (6 bases). The CDR3 loop is CASSPRRDIRSPLHF. CDR3 sequence (DNA): TGTGCCAGTAGTCCAAGACGGGACATTAGATCACCCCTCCACTTT.